A selection of T cell receptor beta chains follows, all from one sample in a study of CD8 T cells in ankylosing spondylitis. TCRdb recomputed calls from the 5' RACE reads with MiXCR, one row per CDR3 protein. The data contain about 400,000 distinct CDR3 sequences, more than 20% of them singletons. The material sequenced was blood, either unsorted or a sorted T cell fraction (not recorded which). The source is a male donor with ankylosing spondylitis or in good health (not recorded which). Each CDR3 is given with its conserved first and last residue.

v_gene	j_gene	CDR3aa
TRBV29-1	TRBJ1-2	CSVEFVNPSLSYGYTF
TRBV9	TRBJ2-3	CASSAGTGTADTQYF
TRBV11-2	TRBJ2-2	CASSYTTGELFF
TRBV29-1	TRBJ2-2	CSVEGPGTGGTGELFF
TRBV5-1	TRBJ2-7	CASSLQTGTPIPYEQYF
TRBV12-3/TRBV12-4	TRBJ2-7	CASLDPAGTYSYEQYF
TRBV14	TRBJ2-1	CASSRTTENEQFF
TRBV29-1	TRBJ2-2	CSVEVEGQHTGELFF
TRBV27	TRBJ2-7	CASSLSIFYEQYF
TRBV10-2	TRBJ1-5	CAVGQNNQPQHF
TRBV4-1	TRBJ2-5	CASSQEYGGSETQYF
TRBV29-1	TRBJ2-2	CSGGTGLSLPTGELFF
TRBV6-6	TRBJ2-5	CATNLLGAGQYF
TRBV6-1	TRBJ1-5	CASSRRGSYNQPQHF
TRBV10-2	TRBJ1-4	CASSSLRLGLFF
TRBV5-6	TRBJ2-5	CASSLDRGGQETQYF
TRBV28	TRBJ1-2	CASRRGASHTF
TRBV29-1	TRBJ1-2	CSVEGSPPEGYTF
TRBV27	TRBJ2-3	CASSLWGTRTSTDTQYF
TRBV29-1	TRBJ1-1	CSVEGINTEAFF
TRBV20-1	TRBJ2-1	CSARGQGVINEQFF
TRBV13	TRBJ2-3	CASGKGDTQYF
TRBV20-1	TRBJ1-2	CSARVGGEYGYTF
TRBV7-9	TRBJ2-5	CASSPPAGETQYF
TRBV6-1	TRBJ2-1	CASSAPPTAPSLYNEQFF
TRBV7-9	TRBJ2-3	CASRATGALGDTQYF
TRBV2	TRBJ2-5	CASSGHIQETQYF